This T cell receptor (beta chain) was obtained from a study of neoadjuvant anti-PD-1 for oral cavity cancer. Overall study context: Most patients had three to four biweekly doses of 3 mg/kg nivolumab before resection.

Time point denoted: after neoadjuvant nivolumab, at surgical resection. These newly diagnosed stage II-IVA oral cavity squamous cell carcinoma patients had no prior systemic or radiation treatment. Patients had HPV-negative, locally advanced oral cavity squamous cell carcinoma. Survey sequencing of tumors mostly used 4.5 to 5 ug DNA, two replicates. Assay used: immunoSEQ multiplex PCR; TCRdb lists only in-frame clones, some missing. Of tens of thousands of clones listed, more than 40% are singletons. This TCR was sampled from a person between 35 and 79 years old with oral cavity squamous cell carcinoma. The input for sequencing was tumor tissue, taken after nivolumab (anti-PD-1) treatment.

CDR3 in amino acids: CASSLERGNNSPLHF. CDR3 in DNA: TGTGCCAGCAGCTTGGAACGTGGCAATAATTCACCCCTCCACTTT. The genes are TRBV5-6 and TRBJ1-6; D ambiguous. The length of the CDR3 is 15 residues. The V end was cut by 0 bases, the J end by 5 bases, with 9 bases between. Germline V lookup: CDR1 SGHDT, CDR2 YYEEEE.